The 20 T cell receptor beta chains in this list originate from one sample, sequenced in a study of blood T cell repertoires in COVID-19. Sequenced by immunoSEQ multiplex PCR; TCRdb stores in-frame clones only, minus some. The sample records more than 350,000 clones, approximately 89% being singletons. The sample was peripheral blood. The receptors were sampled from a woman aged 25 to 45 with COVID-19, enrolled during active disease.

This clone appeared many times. The CDR3 loop is CASSLSGSGNTIYF. CDR3 in DNA: TGTGCCAGCAGTTTATCAGGGTCTGGAAACACCATATATTTT. The rearrangement joins TRBV28 to TRBJ1-3; D is possibly TRBD1 (5 bases). Looked up from germline, CDR1 is MDHEN and CDR2 is SYDVKM. Between the trimmed V and J ends, which lost 1 base and 1 base, there was a span of 5 bases. The CDR3 has 14 amino acids.

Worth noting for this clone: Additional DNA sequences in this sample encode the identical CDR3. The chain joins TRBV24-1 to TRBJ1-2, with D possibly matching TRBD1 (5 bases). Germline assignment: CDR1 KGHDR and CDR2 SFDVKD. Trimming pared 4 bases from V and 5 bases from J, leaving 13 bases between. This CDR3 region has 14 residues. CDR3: CATSDPGTAYGYTF. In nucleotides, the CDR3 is TGTGCCACCAGTGACCCCGGGACTGCATATGGCTACACCTTC.

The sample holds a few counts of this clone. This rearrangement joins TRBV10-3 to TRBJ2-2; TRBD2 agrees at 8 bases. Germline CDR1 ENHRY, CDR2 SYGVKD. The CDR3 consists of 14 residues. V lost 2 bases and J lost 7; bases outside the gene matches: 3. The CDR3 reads CAISEIREGGELFF. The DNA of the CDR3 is TGTGCCATCAGTGAGATTCGGGAGGGCGGGGAGCTGTTTTTT.

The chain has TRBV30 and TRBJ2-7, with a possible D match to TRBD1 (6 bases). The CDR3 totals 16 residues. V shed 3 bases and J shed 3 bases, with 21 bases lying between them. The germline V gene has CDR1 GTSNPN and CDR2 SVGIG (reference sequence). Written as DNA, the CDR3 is TGTGCCTGGAGCTATAGAAGGGGACACGGGAACTACGAGCAGTACTTC. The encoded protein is CAWSYRRGHGNYEQYF.

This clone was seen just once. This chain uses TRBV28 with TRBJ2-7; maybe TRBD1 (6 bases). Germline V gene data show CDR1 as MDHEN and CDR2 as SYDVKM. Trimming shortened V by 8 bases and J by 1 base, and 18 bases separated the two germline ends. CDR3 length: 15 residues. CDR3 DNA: TGTGCCAGCGGGGAAACAGGGAAGAGTTCCTACGAGCAGTACTTC. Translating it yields CASGETGKSSYEQYF.

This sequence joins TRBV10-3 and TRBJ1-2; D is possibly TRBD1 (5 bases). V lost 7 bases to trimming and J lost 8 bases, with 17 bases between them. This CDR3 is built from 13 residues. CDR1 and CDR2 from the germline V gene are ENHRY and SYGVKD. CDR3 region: CAITNTVDTGYTF. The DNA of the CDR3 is TGTGCCATCACGAATACCGTGGACACGGGCTACACCTTC.

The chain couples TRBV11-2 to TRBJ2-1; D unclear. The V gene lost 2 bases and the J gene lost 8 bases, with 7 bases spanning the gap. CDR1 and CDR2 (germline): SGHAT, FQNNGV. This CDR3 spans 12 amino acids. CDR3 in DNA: TGTGCCAGCAGCTTATATTCGGATGAGCAGTTCTTC. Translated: CASSLYSDEQFF. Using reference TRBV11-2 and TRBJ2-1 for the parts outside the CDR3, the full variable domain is EAGVAQSPRYKIIEKRQSVAFWCNPISGHATLYWYQQILGQGPKLLIQFQNNGVVDDSQLPKDRFSAERLKGVDSTLKIQPAKLEDSAVYLCASSLYSDEQFFGPGTRLTVL.

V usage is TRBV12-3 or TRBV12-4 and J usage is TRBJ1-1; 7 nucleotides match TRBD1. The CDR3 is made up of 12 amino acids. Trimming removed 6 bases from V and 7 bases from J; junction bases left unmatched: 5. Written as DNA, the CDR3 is TGTGCCAGCAGGACAGGGACGATTGAAGCTTTCTTT. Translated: CASRTGTIEAFF.

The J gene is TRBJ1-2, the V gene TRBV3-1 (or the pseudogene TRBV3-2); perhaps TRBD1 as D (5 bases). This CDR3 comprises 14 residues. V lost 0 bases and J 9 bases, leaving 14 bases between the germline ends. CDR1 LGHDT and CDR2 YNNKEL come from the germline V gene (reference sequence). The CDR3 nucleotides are TGTGCCAGCAGCCAAGATTTGGGGGGTAGCCGCTACACCTTC. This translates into CASSQDLGGSRYTF.

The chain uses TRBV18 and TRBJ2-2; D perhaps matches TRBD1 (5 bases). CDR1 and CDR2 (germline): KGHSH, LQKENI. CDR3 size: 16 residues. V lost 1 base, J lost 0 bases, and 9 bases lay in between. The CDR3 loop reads CASSPLQGTNTGELFF. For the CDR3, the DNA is TGTGCCAGCTCACCACTTCAGGGAACGAACACCGGGGAGCTGTTTTTT. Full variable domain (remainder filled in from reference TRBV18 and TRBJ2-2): NAGVMQNPRHLVRRRGQEARLRCSPMKGHSHVYWYRQLPEEGLKFMVYLQKENIIDESGMPKERFSAEFPKEGPSILRIQQVVRGDSAAYFCASSPLQGTNTGELFFGEGSRLTVL.

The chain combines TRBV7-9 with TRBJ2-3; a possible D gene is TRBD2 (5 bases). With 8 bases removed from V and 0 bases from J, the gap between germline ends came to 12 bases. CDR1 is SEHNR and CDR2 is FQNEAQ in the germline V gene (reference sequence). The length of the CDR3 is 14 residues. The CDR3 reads CASLPGSSTDTQYF. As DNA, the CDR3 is TGTGCCAGCCTCCCGGGATCTAGCACAGATACGCAGTATTTT.

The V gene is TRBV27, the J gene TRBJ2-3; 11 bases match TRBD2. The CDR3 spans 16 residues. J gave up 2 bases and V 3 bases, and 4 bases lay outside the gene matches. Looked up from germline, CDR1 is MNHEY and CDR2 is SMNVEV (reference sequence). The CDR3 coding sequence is TGTGCCAGCAGTTTCCTAGCGGGAGGTGCCACAGATACGCAGTATTTT. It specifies CASSFLAGGATDTQYF.

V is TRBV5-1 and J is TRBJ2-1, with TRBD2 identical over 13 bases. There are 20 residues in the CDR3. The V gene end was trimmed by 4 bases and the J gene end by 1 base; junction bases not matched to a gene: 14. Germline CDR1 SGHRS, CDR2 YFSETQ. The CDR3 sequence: CASSVKIRTSGSGSYNEQFF. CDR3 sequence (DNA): TGCGCCAGCAGCGTGAAGATCAGGACTAGCGGGAGCGGGTCCTACAATGAGCAGTTCTTC. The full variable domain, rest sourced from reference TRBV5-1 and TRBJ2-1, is KAGVTQTPRYLIKTRGQQVTLSCSPISGHRSVSWYQQTPGQGLQFLFEYFSETQRNKGNFPGRFSGRQFSNSRSEMNVSTLELGDSALYLCASSVKIRTSGSGSYNEQFFGPGTRLTVL.

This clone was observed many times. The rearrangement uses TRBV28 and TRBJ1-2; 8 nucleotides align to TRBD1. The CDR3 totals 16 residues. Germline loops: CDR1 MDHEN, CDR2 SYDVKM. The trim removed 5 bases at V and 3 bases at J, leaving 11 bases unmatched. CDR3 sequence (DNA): TGTGCCAGCAGTCCGGCCGGGACAGGTAGGGACTATGGCTACACCTTC. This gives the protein CASSPAGTGRDYGYTF.

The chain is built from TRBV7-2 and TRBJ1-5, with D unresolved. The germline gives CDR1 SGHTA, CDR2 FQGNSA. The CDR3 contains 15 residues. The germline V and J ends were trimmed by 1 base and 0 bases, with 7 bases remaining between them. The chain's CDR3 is CASSLGGYSNQPQHF. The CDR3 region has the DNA TGTGCCAGCAGCTTAGGAGGCTATAGCAATCAGCCCCAGCATTTT.

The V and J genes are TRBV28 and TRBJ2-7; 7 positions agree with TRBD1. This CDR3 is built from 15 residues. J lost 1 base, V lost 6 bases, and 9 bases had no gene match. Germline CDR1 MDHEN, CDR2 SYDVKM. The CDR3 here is CASRSNRDRSYEQYF. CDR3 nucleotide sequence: TGTGCCAGCAGATCGAACCGGGACAGATCCTACGAGCAGTACTTC.

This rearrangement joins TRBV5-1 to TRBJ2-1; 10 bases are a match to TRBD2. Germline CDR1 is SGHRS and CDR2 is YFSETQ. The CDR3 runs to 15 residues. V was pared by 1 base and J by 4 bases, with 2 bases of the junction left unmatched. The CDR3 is CASSLQLAGYNEQFF. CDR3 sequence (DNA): TGCGCCAGCAGCTTGCAACTAGCGGGATACAATGAGCAGTTCTTC.

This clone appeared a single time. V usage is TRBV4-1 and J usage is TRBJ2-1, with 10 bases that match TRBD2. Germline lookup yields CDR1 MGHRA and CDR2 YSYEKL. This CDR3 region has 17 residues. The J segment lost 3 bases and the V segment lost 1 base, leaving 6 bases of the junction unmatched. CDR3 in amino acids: CASSQAPSSGSYNEQFF. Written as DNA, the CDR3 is TGCGCCAGCAGCCAAGCCCCCTCTAGCGGGAGCTACAATGAGCAGTTCTTC.

The CDR3 DNA sequence: TGTGCCTGGAGTGTACCCCGTACGTCGCGGAATACGTTCTTC. Its translation is CAWSVPRTSRNTFF. The rearrangement joins TRBV30 to TRBJ2-1, with D hard to call. There are 14 residues in the CDR3. Germline values: CDR1 GTSNPN, CDR2 SVGIG (reference sequence). The germline V and J ends were trimmed by 0 bases and 15 bases, with 21 bases remaining between them.

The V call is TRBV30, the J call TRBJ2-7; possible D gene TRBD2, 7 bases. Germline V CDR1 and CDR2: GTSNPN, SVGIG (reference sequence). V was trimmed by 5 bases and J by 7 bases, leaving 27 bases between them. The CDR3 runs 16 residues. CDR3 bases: TGTGCCTGGGGGAGCTTCGGGGGGCTTCATACGAGAGAGCAGTACTTC. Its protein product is CAWGSFGGLHTREQYF.